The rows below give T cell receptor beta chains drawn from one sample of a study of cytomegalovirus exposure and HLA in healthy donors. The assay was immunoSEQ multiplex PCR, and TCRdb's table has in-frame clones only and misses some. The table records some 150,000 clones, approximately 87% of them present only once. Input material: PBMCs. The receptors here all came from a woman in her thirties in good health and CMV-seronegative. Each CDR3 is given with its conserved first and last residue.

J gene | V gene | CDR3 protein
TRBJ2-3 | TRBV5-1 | CASSLVRSTDTQYF
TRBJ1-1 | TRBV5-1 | CASSLAGNTEAFF
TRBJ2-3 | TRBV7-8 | CASSPSGGPTDTQYF
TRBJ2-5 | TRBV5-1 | CASSLSGARETQYF
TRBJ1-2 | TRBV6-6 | CASSYGEVYGYTF
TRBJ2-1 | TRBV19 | CASSRDSSSYNEQFF
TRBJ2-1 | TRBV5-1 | CASSRTGGYNEQFF
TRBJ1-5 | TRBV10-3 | CAISETNSSFSNQPQHF
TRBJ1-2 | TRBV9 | CASSVTGTGGYGYTF
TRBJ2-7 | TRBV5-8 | CASSWGQFYEQYF